These T cell receptor beta chains were read from a single sample in a study of beta chain features in type 1 diabetes. Sequencing used immunoSEQ multiplex PCR; TCRdb keeps in-frame clones, though not all of them. This table holds 220,000 or so clones, roughly two thirds found once. The sequenced sample was naive CD4+ T cells from blood. These receptor sequences come from a man aged 30 to 39 in good health. The CDR3 runs from the conserved cysteine through the conserved F or W. Each record gives: D gene, J gene, clone size, V gene, CDR3 protein, CDR3 DNA. D genes are given only for firm matches. Clone size is not always given. Where it is, it says once, few, many or a class for expanded clones.

D: NA; J: TRBJ1-5; size: NA; V: TRBV27; CDR3: CASGGHQPQHF; DNA: TGTGCCAGCGGGGGGCATCAGCCCCAGCATTTT
D: TRBD1; J: TRBJ1-6; size: NA; V: TRBV7-9; CDR3: CAGGQGNSPLHF; DNA: TGTGCCGGGGGACAGGGTAATTCACCCCTCCACTTT
D: NA; J: TRBJ2-5; size: NA; V: TRBV5-1; CDR3: CASSLQLLSAGFQETQYF; DNA: TGCGCCAGCAGCTTGCAACTCCTTTCTGCTGGGTTCCAAGAGACCCAGTACTTC
D: TRBD2; J: TRBJ2-7; size: NA; V: TRBV4-3; CDR3: CASSLSAGLAGSYEQYF; DNA: TGCGCCAGCAGCCTTTCCGCGGGACTAGCGGGATCCTACGAGCAGTACTTC
D: NA; J: TRBJ2-5; size: NA; V: TRBV2; CDR3: CASVWQGNRETQYF; DNA: TGTGCCAGCGTGTGGCAGGGTAACAGAGAGACCCAGTACTTC
D: NA; J: TRBJ2-5; size: NA; V: TRBV13; CDR3: CASSLRGIETQYF; DNA: TGTGCCAGCAGCCTCCGGGGGATAGAGACCCAGTACTTC
D: NA; J: TRBJ2-7; size: NA; V: TRBV25-1; CDR3: CASSDGVRYF; DNA: TGTGCCAGCAGTGACGGAGTTCGGTACTTC
D: NA; J: TRBJ1-1; size: few; V: TRBV29-1; CDR3: CSVVTGGNTEAFF; DNA: TGCAGCGTTGTGACAGGTGGGAACACTGAAGCTTTCTTT
D: NA; J: TRBJ2-3; size: NA; V: TRBV5-4; CDR3: CASSSTGASTDTQYF; DNA: TGTGCCAGCAGCTCGACTGGGGCTAGCACAGATACGCAGTATTTT
D: NA; J: TRBJ2-6; size: NA; V: TRBV5-6; CDR3: CASSPRVSGANVLTF; DNA: TGTGCCAGCAGCCCGAGGGTATCTGGGGCCAACGTCCTGACTTTC
D: TRBD2; J: TRBJ2-5; size: NA; V: TRBV10-3; CDR3: CAISGTSRETQYF; DNA: TGTGCCATCAGTGGGACTAGTAGGGAGACCCAGTACTTC
D: NA; J: TRBJ2-7; size: NA; V: TRBV10-3; CDR3: CAIKEASGDEQYF; DNA: TGTGCCATCAAAGAGGCGAGTGGGGACGAGCAGTACTTC
D: NA; J: TRBJ2-1; size: few; V: TRBV29-1; CDR3: CSGEYNEQFF; DNA: TGCAGCGGTGAATACAATGAGCAGTTCTTC
D: NA; J: TRBJ2-5; size: NA; V: TRBV30; CDR3: CAWSVGEGVTQYF; DNA: TGTGCCTGGAGTGTAGGGGAAGGGGTCACCCAGTACTTC
D: NA; J: TRBJ2-5; size: few; V: TRBV11-2; CDR3: CASSLDTVETQYF; DNA: TGTGCCAGCAGCTTAGACACGGTGGAGACCCAGTACTTC
D: TRBD2; J: TRBJ2-7; size: NA; V: TRBV10-3; CDR3: CAISQLAGAGYEQYF; DNA: TGTGCCATCAGTCAACTAGCGGGGGCTGGGTACGAGCAGTACTTC
D: NA; J: TRBJ2-5; size: NA; V: TRBV9; CDR3: CASSVEARISGTQYF; DNA: TGTGCCAGCAGCGTAGAGGCCCGGATCAGTGGGACCCAGTACTTC
D: TRBD1; J: TRBJ2-7; size: NA; V: TRBV27; CDR3: CASSKFALRRRDRDYEQYF; DNA: TGTGCCAGCAGCAAGTTTGCCCTTCGGCGACGGGACAGGGACTACGAGCAGTACTTC